Below are 7 T cell receptor beta chains sequenced from a single sample in a study of T cells after posttransplantation cyclophosphamide. TCRdb's copy holds only in-frame clones and misses some; the assay was immunoSEQ multiplex PCR. This repertoire holds some 7,500 clones, and none appear only once. Busulfan-fludarabine conditioning, marrow transplant, and cyclophosphamide on days +3 and +4 were administered. The sample consisted of PBMCs, taken after allogeneic stem cell transplant with posttransplant cyclophosphamide. These receptors were taken from a male patient aged 18-30 years who received an allogeneic stem cell transplant from an unrelated donor, was CMV-positive, and had acute and chronic GVHD. The T cells may come from the graft donor.

This clone was found many times. J is TRBJ1-1 and V is TRBV25-1, with D possibly being TRBD1 (6 bases). There are 15 residues in the CDR3. Germline values: CDR1 MGHDK, CDR2 SYGVNS. Trimming took off 8 bases at V and 1 base at J, with 17 bases between the two ends. CDR3 amino acids: CASAKTGTKNTEAFF. The CDR3 DNA reads TGTGCCAGCGCGAAGACCGGGACAAAGAACACTGAAGCTTTCTTT.

This clone was found many times. This chain connects TRBV28 to TRBJ1-6; possibly TRBD1 for D (5 bases). Trimming took off 2 bases at V and 0 bases at J, with 11 bases between the two ends. Germline CDR1 reads MDHEN; CDR2 reads SYDVKM. This CDR3 region has 17 residues. The CDR3 here is CASSLKFRGSYNSPLHF. The DNA for the CDR3 is TGTGCCAGCAGTTTAAAGTTTAGGGGCTCCTATAATTCACCCCTCCACTTT.

This clone counts as medium-sized. The chain combines TRBV4-3 with TRBJ1-3; D is ambiguous. There are 15 residues in the CDR3. V shed 0 bases and J shed 0 bases, with 6 bases lying between them. Germline V gives CDR1 LGHNA, CDR2 YSLEER. The CDR3 bases are TGCGCCAGCAGCCAAGATCTCTTCTCTGGAAACACCATATATTTT. The encoded protein is CASSQDLFSGNTIYF.

This clone came up many times. The chain links TRBV10-2 to TRBJ2-2, with 7 bases fitting TRBD2. The CDR3 has 15 amino acids. The trim removed 3 bases at V and 5 bases at J, leaving 6 bases unmatched. Per the germline V gene, CDR1 is WSHSY and CDR2 is SAAADI. The chain's CDR3 is CASSEGRGWTGELFF. The CDR3 region has the DNA TGCGCCAGCAGTGAAGGGAGGGGATGGACCGGGGAGCTGTTTTTT.

Many counts were recorded for this clone. The V gene is TRBV6-1, the J gene TRBJ2-3; 13 bases match TRBD2. CDR1 and CDR2 from the germline V gene are MNHNS and SASEGT. The CDR3 is made up of 15 amino acids. The junction had 2 bases not matched to a gene; V was cut back by 4 bases and J by 4 bases. The CDR3 loop reads CASSAGLAGADTQYF. CDR3 nucleotides: TGTGCCAGCAGTGCCGGACTAGCGGGGGCAGATACGCAGTATTTT.

This clone showed up many times. V usage is TRBV28 and J usage is TRBJ1-3, with 7 bases lining up with TRBD1. The CDR3 sequence is 17 residues long. Per the germline V gene, CDR1 is MDHEN and CDR2 is SYDVKM. V was clipped by 5 bases and J by 4 bases; unmatched bases: 14. In DNA, the CDR3 is TGTGCCAGCAGTCGCTACAGGGGTTGGGGATCCGGAAACACCATATATTTT. It yields the protein CASSRYRGWGSGNTIYF.

The table lists this clone with many counts. The rearrangement links TRBV14 to TRBJ1-1, with 7 bases that match TRBD1. The junction had 5 bases not matched to a gene; V was cut back by 3 bases and J by 10 bases. The germline V gene has CDR1 SGHDN and CDR2 FVKESK. The CDR3 is 12 amino acids. CDR3 protein: CASSQPQGGAFF. The CDR3 nucleotides read TGTGCCAGCAGCCAGCCTCAGGGGGGAGCTTTCTTT.